This T cell receptor (beta chain) was observed in a study of long-term antiretroviral therapy in people with HIV. Germline CDR1 and CDR2: SNHLY and FYNNEI. The CDR3 contains 14 residues. Between the trimmed V and J ends, which lost 6 bases and 3 bases, there was a span of 15 bases. Sequencing relied on immunoSEQ assay v3.0, run at survey level. Using immunoSEQ multiplex PCR, the repertoire was profiled, and TCRdb retains in-frame clones only, with some absent. The data contain about 30,000 clones, nearly 95% of them singletons. The receptor comes from a woman aged 40-49 years with HIV. This material consisted of unsorted PBMCs, taken roughly 6.5 years after starting antiretroviral therapy. This sequence joins TRBV2 and TRBJ2-7, with D possibly matching TRBD1 (5 bases). In DNA, the CDR3 is TGTGCCAGCAGAAAAACAGGCCTCTACTACGAGCAGTACTTC. It specifies CASRKTGLYYEQYF.